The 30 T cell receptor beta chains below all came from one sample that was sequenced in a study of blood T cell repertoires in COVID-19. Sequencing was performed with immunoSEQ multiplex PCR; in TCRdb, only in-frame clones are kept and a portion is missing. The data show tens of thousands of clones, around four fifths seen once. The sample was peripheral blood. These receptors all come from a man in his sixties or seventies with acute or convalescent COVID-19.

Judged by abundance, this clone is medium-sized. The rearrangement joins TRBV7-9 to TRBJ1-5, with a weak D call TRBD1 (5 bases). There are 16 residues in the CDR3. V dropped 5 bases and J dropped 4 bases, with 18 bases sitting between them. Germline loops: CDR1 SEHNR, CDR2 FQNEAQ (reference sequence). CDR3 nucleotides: TGTGCCAGCAGCCCCCCCGAGGACATAGGGAATCAGCCCCAGCATTTT. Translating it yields CASSPPEDIGNQPQHF.

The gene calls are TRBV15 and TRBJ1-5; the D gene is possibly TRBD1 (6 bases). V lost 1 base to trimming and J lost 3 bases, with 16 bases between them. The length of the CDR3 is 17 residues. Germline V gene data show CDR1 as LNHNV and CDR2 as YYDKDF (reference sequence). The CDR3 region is CATSRGAGTPYNQPQHF. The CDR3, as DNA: TGTGCCACCAGCAGAGGAGCAGGGACACCGTACAATCAGCCCCAGCATTTT.

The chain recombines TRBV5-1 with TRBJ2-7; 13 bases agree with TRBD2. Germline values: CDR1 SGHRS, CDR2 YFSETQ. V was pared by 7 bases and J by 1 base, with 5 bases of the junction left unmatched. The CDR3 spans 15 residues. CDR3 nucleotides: TGCGCCAGCGCTCGGACTAGCGGGGGTTCCTACGAGCAGTACTTC. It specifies CASARTSGGSYEQYF.

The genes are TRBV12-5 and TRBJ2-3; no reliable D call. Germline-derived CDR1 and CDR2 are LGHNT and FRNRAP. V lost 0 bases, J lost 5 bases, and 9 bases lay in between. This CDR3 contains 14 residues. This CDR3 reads CASGLVSIGDTQYF. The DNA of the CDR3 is TGTGCTAGTGGTTTGGTCTCTATTGGAGATACGCAGTATTTT.

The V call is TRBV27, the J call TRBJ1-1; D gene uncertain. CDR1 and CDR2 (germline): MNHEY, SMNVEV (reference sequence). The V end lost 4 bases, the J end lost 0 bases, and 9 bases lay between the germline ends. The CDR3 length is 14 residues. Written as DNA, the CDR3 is TGTGCCAGCAGTTCACGGGGTCTGAACACTGAAGCTTTCTTT. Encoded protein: CASSSRGLNTEAFF.

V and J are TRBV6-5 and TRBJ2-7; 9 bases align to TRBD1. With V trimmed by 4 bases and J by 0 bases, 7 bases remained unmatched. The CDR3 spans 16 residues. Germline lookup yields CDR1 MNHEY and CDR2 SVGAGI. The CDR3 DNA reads TGTGCCAGCAGTTCGGGACAGGGACGAGGCTCCTACGAGCAGTACTTC. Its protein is CASSSGQGRGSYEQYF.

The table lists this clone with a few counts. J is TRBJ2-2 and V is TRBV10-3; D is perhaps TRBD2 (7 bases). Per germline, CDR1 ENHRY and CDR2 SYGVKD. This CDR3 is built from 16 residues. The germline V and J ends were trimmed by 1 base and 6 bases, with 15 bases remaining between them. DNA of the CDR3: TGTGCCATCAGTGAGTGGGGGGGCGTAAATGCCGGGGAGCTGTTTTTT. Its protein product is CAISEWGGVNAGELFF.

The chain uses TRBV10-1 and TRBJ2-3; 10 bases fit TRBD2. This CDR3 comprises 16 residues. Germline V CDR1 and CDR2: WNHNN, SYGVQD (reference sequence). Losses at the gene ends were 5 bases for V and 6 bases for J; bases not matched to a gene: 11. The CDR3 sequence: CASSLTLAGGPDTQYF. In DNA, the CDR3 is TGCGCCAGCAGTCTCACATTAGCGGGGGGTCCCGATACGCAGTATTTT.

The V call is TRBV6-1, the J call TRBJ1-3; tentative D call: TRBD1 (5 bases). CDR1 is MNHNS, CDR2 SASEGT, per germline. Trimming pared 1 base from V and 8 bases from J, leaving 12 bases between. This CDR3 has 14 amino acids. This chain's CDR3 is CASSEGPGQYTIYF. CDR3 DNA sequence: TGTGCCAGCAGTGAAGGTCCAGGGCAATACACCATATATTTT.

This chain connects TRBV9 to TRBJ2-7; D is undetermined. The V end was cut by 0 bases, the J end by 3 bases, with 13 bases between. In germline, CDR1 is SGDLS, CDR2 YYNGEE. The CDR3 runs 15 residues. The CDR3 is CASSVEPGGRYEQYF. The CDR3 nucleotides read TGTGCCAGCAGCGTAGAGCCCGGCGGTCGCTACGAGCAGTACTTC.

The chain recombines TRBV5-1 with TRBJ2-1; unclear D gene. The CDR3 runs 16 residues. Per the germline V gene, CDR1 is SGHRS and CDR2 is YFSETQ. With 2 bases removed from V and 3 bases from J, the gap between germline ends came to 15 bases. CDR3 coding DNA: TGCGCCAGCAGCTTAAGCTCGGGTCAGCACTACAATGAGCAGTTCTTC. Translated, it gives CASSLSSGQHYNEQFF.

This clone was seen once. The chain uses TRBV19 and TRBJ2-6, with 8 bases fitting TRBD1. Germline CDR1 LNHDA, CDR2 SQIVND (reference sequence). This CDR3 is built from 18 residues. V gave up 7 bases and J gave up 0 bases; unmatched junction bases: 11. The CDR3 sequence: CASTPTGGRISGANVLTF. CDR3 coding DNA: TGTGCCAGTACCCCTACAGGGGGGAGGATCTCTGGGGCCAACGTCCTGACTTTC.

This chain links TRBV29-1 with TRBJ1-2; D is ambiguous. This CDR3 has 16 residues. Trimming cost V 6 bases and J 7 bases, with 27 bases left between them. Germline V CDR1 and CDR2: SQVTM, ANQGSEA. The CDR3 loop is CSVAPTVGPGVGGYTF. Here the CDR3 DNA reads TGCAGCGTCGCCCCTACAGTCGGTCCCGGGGTGGGTGGCTACACCTTC.

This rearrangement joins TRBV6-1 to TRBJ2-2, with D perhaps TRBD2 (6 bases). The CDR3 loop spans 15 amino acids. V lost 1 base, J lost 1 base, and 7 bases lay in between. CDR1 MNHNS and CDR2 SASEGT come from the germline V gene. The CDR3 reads CASSEVAENTGELFF. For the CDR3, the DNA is TGTGCCAGCAGTGAAGTAGCGGAGAACACCGGGGAGCTGTTTTTT.

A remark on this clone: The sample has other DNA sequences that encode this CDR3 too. CDR3 amino acids: CASSLKQPGNTIYF. The CDR3 DNA reads TGTGCCAGCAGTTTGAAACAGCCTGGAAACACCATATATTTT. The rearrangement links TRBV6-5 to TRBJ1-3; D is uncertain. This CDR3 spans 14 amino acids. Trimming removed 4 bases at V and 2 bases at J, with 9 bases between. The V gene's germline CDR1 is MNHEY and CDR2 SVGAGI.

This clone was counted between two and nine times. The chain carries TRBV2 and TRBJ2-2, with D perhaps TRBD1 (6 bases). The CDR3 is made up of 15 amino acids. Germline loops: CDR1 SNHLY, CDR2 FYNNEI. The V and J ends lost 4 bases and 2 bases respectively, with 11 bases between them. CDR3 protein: CASSVRTANTGELFF. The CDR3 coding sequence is TGTGCCAGCAGTGTTAGGACAGCCAACACCGGGGAGCTGTTTTTT.

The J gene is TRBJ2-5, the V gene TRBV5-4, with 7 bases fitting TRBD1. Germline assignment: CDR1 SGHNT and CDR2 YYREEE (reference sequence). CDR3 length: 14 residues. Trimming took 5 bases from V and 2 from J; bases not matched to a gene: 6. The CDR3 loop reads CASSLDRAQETQYF. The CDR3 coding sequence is TGTGCCAGCAGTTTAGACAGGGCGCAAGAGACCCAGTACTTC. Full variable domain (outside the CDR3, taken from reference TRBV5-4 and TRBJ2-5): ETGVTQSPTHLIKTRGQQVTLRCSSQSGHNTVSWYQQALGQGPQFIFQYYREEENGRGNFPPRFSGLQFPNYSSELNVNALELDDSALYLCASSLDRAQETQYFGPGTRLLVL.

CDR3 protein: CASSRRSPTQYGYTF. The CDR3 DNA reads TGTGCCAGCAGCCGACGATCTCCGACTCAATATGGCTACACCTTC. The J gene is TRBJ1-2, the V gene TRBV5-8; D call uncertain. Trimming took off 4 bases at V and 5 bases at J, with 18 bases between the two ends. The germline CDR1 and CDR2 sequences are SGHTS and YDEGEE. The CDR3 sequence is 15 residues long.

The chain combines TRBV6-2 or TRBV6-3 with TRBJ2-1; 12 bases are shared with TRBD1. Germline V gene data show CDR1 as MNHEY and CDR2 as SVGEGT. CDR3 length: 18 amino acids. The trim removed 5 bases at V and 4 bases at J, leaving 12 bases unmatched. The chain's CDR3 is CASSNRGGDRGPYNEQFF. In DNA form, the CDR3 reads TGTGCCAGCAGTAATCGGGGTGGGGACAGGGGGCCTTACAATGAGCAGTTCTTC.

For the CDR3, the DNA is TGTGCCACCAGCAGAGGAGAAGGGACACTTAATGGCTACACCTTC. As protein: CATSRGEGTLNGYTF. This chain links TRBV15 with TRBJ1-2; D is possibly TRBD1 (6 bases). CDR3 length: 15 amino acids. Germline-derived CDR1 and CDR2 are LNHNV and YYDKDF (reference sequence). The V end lost 1 base, the J end lost 6 bases, and 15 bases lay between the germline ends.

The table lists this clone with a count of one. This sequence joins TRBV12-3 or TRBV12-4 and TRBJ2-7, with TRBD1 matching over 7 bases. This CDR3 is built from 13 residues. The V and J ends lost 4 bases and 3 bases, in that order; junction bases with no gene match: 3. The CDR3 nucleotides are TGTGCCAGCAGTTCGCACAGGGGCTACGAGCAGTACTTC. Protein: CASSSHRGYEQYF.

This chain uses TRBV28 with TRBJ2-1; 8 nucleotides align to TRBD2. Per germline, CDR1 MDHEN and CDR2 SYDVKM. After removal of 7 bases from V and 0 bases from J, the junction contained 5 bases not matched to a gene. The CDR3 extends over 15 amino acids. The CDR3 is CASNPGGSSYNEQFF. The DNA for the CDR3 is TGTGCCAGCAATCCGGGGGGGAGCTCCTACAATGAGCAGTTCTTC.

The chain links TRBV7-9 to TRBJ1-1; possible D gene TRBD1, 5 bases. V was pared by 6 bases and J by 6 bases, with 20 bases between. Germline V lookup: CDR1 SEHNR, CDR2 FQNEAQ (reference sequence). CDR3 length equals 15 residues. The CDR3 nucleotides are TGTGCCAGCAGTTCAAGGGGTTTGCCTGGGGCTGAAGCTTTCTTT. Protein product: CASSSRGLPGAEAFF.

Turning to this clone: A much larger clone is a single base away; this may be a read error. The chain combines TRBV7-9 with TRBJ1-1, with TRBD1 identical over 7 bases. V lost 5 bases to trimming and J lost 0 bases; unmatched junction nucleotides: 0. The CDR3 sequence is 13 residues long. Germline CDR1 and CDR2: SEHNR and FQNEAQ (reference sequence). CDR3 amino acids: CASSGQVNTEAFF. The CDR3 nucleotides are TGTGCCAGCAGCGGACAGGTGAACACTGAAGCTTTCTTT.

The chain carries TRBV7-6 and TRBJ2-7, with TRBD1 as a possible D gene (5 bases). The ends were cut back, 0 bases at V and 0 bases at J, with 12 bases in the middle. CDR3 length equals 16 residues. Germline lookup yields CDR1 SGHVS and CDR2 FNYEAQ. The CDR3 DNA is TGTGCCAGCAGCTTAGCGCAGGGCCAACCCTCCTACGAGCAGTACTTC. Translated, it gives CASSLAQGQPSYEQYF.

For the CDR3, the DNA is TGTGCCAGCAGCCCCTGGGGGGGCCCCTACAATGAGCAGTTCTTC. This codes for CASSPWGGPYNEQFF. V and J are TRBV7-3 and TRBJ2-1; TRBD2 might be the D (7 bases). This CDR3 has 15 residues. Germline CDR1 SGHTA, CDR2 FQGTGA. V was trimmed by 5 bases and J by 2 bases, leaving 13 bases between them.

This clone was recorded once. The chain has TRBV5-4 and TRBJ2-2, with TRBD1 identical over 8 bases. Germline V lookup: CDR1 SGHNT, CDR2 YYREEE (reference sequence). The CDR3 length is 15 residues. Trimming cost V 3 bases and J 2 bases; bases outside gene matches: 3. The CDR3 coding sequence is TGTGCCAGCAGCTATCAGGGGGCTAACACCGGGGAGCTGTTTTTT. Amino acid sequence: CASSYQGANTGELFF.

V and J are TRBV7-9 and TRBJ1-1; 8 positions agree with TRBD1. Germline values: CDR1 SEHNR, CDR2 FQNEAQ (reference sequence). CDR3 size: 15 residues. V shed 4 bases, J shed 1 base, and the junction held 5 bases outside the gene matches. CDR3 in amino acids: CASSSRTGQNTEAFF. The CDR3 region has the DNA TGTGCCAGCAGCTCAAGGACAGGGCAGAACACTGAAGCTTTCTTT.

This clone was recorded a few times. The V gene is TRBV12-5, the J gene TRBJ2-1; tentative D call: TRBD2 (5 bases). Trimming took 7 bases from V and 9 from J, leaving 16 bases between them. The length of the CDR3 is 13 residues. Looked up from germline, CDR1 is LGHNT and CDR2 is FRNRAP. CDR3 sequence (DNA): TGTGCTAGTGCCCGGAGCGGCTCCCCTGAGCAGTTCTTC. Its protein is CASARSGSPEQFF.

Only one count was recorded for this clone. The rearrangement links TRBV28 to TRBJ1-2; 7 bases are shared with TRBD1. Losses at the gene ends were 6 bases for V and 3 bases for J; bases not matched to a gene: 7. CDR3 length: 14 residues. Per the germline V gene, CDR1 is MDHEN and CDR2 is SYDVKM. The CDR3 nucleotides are TGTGCCAGCAGCCAGATAACAGGGGACTATGGCTACACCTTC. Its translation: CASSQITGDYGYTF.